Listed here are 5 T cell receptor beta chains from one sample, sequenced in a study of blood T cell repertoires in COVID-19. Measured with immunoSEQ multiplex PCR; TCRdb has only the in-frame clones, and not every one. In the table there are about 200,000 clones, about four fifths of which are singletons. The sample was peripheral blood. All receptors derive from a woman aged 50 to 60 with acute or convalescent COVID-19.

The CDR3 DNA is TGTGCCAGCAGTCCTATGGGACTAGCGGGAGGGCGCACAGATACGCAGTATTTT. Its protein is CASSPMGLAGGRTDTQYF. The V gene is TRBV27, the J gene TRBJ2-3, with TRBD2 matching 16 bases. V lost 5 bases to trimming and J lost 1 base; unmatched junction nucleotides: 6. Per germline, CDR1 MNHEY and CDR2 SMNVEV (reference sequence). This CDR3 is 18 amino acids long.

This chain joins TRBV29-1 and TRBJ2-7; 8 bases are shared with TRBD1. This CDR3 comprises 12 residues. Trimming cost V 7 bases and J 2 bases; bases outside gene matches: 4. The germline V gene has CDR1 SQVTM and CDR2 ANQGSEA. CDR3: CSANRGAYEQYF. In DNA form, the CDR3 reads TGCAGCGCCAACAGGGGGGCCTACGAGCAGTACTTC.

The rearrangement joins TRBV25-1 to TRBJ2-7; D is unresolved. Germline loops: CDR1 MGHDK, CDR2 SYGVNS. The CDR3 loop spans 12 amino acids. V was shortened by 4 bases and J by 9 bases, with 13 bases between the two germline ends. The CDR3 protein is CASSASSVRQYF. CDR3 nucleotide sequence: TGTGCCAGCAGTGCTAGTTCCGTCCGGCAGTACTTC.

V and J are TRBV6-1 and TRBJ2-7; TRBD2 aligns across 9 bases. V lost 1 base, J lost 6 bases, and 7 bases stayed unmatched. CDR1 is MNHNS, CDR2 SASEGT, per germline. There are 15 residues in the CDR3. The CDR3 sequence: CASSEGAGGPFEQYF. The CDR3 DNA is TGTGCCAGCAGTGAAGGTGCGGGAGGGCCGTTCGAGCAGTACTTC.

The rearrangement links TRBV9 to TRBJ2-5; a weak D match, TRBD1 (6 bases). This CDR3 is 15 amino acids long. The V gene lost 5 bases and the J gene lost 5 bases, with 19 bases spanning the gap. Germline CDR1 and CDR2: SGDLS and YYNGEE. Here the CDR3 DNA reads TGTGCCAGCAGTGCCATGGGGGCCCGTGGGGAGACCCAGTACTTC. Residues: CASSAMGARGETQYF.